What follows are 29 T cell receptor beta chains derived from one specimen sequenced in a study of T cell repertoires in cytomegalovirus infection. Via MiXCR, TCRdb re-called the reads, giving one row per CDR3 protein. The data hold more than 400,000 distinct CDR3 sequences, with more than 20% observed a single time. The source material was PBMCs. The source of these receptors is a human donor in good health (CMV status not recorded). Some clones in this sample may be carry-over from other donors' samples.

The gene calls are TRBV25-1 and TRBJ1-5; 7 nucleotides align to TRBD1. CDR3 length equals 15 residues. V was clipped by 8 bases and J by 8 bases; unmatched bases: 15. Germline loops: CDR1 MGHDK, CDR2 SYGVNS. The CDR3 here is CASQRRDSPWEPQHF. CDR3 nucleotide sequence: TGTGCCAGCCAACGTCGGGACAGTCCTTGGGAGCCCCAGCATTTT.

The chain employs TRBV15 and TRBJ2-7, with 7 bases that match TRBD2. The CDR3 extends over 16 amino acids. Per germline, CDR1 LNHNV and CDR2 YYDKDF (reference sequence). Losses at the gene ends were 4 bases for V and 6 bases for J; bases not matched to a gene: 15. CDR3 in amino acids: CATSKNPMREYAEQYF. The CDR3 nucleotides read TGTGCCACCAGCAAAAACCCCATGCGGGAGTACGCCGAGCAGTACTTC.

The sample holds many counts of this clonotype. The chain couples TRBV7-2 to TRBJ1-1, with D uncertain. There are 14 residues in the CDR3. Germline values: CDR1 SGHTA, CDR2 FQGNSA. The V end lost 2 bases, the J end lost 1 base, and 8 bases lay between the germline ends. CDR3 loop: CASSLNPENTEAFF. CDR3 coding DNA: TGTGCCAGCAGCTTAAATCCGGAGAACACTGAAGCTTTCTTT.

This clonotype appeared once. The chain joins TRBV18 to TRBJ1-5; D is unresolved. With 8 bases removed from V and 0 bases from J, the gap between germline ends came to 14 bases. Per the germline V gene, CDR1 is KGHSH and CDR2 is LQKENI. CDR3 length: 15 amino acids. In nucleotides, the CDR3 is TGTGCCAGCAACAAGGGTGAGGATAGCAATCAGCCCCAGCATTTT. It codes for CASNKGEDSNQPQHF.

This chain joins TRBV19 and TRBJ1-2; D remains ambiguous. CDR1 and CDR2 (germline): LNHDA, SQIVND (reference sequence). Trimming pared 0 bases from V and 4 bases from J, leaving 12 bases between. CDR3 length equals 15 residues. CDR3 DNA: TGTGCCAGTAGTATAGAAGGCCACCTCTCCTATGGCTACACCTTC. Amino acid sequence: CASSIEGHLSYGYTF.

This clonotype was picked up a small number of times. This rearrangement joins TRBV10-3 to TRBJ2-1; 9 bases align to TRBD2. Germline V lookup: CDR1 ENHRY, CDR2 SYGVKD. Trimming took 0 bases from V and 9 from J; bases not matched to a gene: 9. CDR3 length: 16 residues. The CDR3 bases are TGTGCCATCAGTGAGTCGGGAATAGCGGGAGCGGGTGAGCAGTTCTTC. It specifies CAISESGIAGAGEQFF.

This clonotype came up a few times. J is TRBJ2-3 and V is TRBV7-9; 12 nucleotides line up with TRBD2. Losses at the gene ends were 4 bases for V and 6 bases for J; bases not matched to a gene: 17. The V gene's germline CDR1 is SEHNR and CDR2 FQNEAQ (reference sequence). The CDR3 sequence is 19 residues long. The CDR3 nucleotides read TGTGCCAGCAGCTCGCTGAACCCCCTAGCGGGAGGGCCGGGGGATACGCAGTATTTT. Translated: CASSSLNPLAGGPGDTQYF.

The chain is built from TRBV19 and TRBJ2-5; D is unclear. CDR3 length equals 13 residues. Deletions cut 4 bases from V and 5 bases from J, with 11 bases between. In germline, CDR1 is LNHDA, CDR2 SQIVND (reference sequence). The CDR3 nucleotides are TGTGCCAGTAGTACAGGTTGGGCGGAGACCCAGTACTTC. Its translation: CASSTGWAETQYF.

This clonotype was seen a handful of times. The rearrangement joins TRBV20-1 to TRBJ2-1; 11 positions match TRBD2. Looked up from germline, CDR1 is DFQATT and CDR2 is SNEGSKA (reference sequence). The V segment lost 0 bases and the J segment 6 bases; nucleotides outside the gene matches: 13. The CDR3 extends over 18 amino acids. CDR3 coding DNA: TGCAGTGCTAGAGACCCACTCTTAGGTACTAGCGGGAGCAATGAGCAGTTCTTC. Translating it yields CSARDPLLGTSGSNEQFF.

This chain links TRBV20-1 with TRBJ2-1; the match to TRBD2 covers 13 bases. Germline V gene lookup returns CDR1 DFQATT and CDR2 SNEGSKA (reference sequence). This CDR3 comprises 14 residues. The junction had 7 bases not matched to a gene; V was cut back by 5 bases and J by 9 bases. The CDR3 DNA reads TGCAGTGCTGAGGGACTAGCGGGAAGGGGTGAGCAGTTCTTC. Translated: CSAEGLAGRGEQFF.

The V gene is TRBV29-1, the J gene TRBJ1-1; D may be TRBD1 (5 bases). With 6 bases removed from V and 1 base from J, the gap between germline ends came to 12 bases. CDR1 and CDR2 (germline): SQVTM, ANQGSEA. The CDR3 totals 13 residues. In DNA, the CDR3 is TGCAGCGTAGACAGAGAACCGAACACTGAAGCTTTCTTT. Its protein product is CSVDREPNTEAFF.

Here the CDR3 reads CASSPAGASDTEAFF. The CDR3, as DNA: TGTGCCAGCAGCCCCGCGGGGGCCTCGGACACTGAAGCTTTCTTT. V is TRBV9 and J is TRBJ1-1, with D perhaps TRBD1 (6 bases). The CDR3 is 15 residues long. The V gene lost 4 bases and the J gene lost 3 bases, with 16 bases spanning the gap. Germline loops: CDR1 SGDLS, CDR2 YYNGEE.

There are a few counts of this clonotype. The CDR3 nucleotides are TGTGCCGGCGCGGCGGGGGGGAGAGGGACTGAAGCTTTCTTT. Its protein product is CAGAAGGRGTEAFF. The chain couples TRBV28 to TRBJ1-1; possibly TRBD1 for D (5 bases). Trimming took 11 bases from V and 5 from J, leaving 21 bases between them. The length of the CDR3 is 14 residues. From germline, CDR1 is MDHEN and CDR2 SYDVKM.

The chain employs TRBV19 and TRBJ2-7; TRBD1 is a possible D gene (6 bases). CDR3 length equals 15 residues. The germline CDR1 and CDR2 sequences are LNHDA and SQIVND (reference sequence). Between the trimmed V and J ends, which lost 3 bases and 0 bases, there was a span of 12 bases. CDR3 protein: CASSMGRGYSYEQYF. DNA of the CDR3: TGTGCCAGTAGTATGGGCAGGGGTTACTCCTACGAGCAGTACTTC.

This chain joins TRBV7-9 and TRBJ2-5, with D possibly TRBD2 on 6 matching bases. Germline V gives CDR1 SEHNR, CDR2 FQNEAQ (reference sequence). The CDR3 runs to 16 residues. With 5 bases removed from V and 4 bases from J, the gap between germline ends came to 20 bases. The DNA of the CDR3 is TGTGCCAGCAGCCTCCCCCCGGGACTTTCTCTAGAGACCCAGTACTTC. This translates into CASSLPPGLSLETQYF.

The chain uses TRBV6-5 and TRBJ2-3, with a weak D call TRBD2 (5 bases). The germline gives CDR1 MNHEY, CDR2 SVGAGI. Trimming cost V 4 bases and J 6 bases, with 14 bases left between them. The CDR3 has 14 amino acids. This CDR3 reads CASSSSGLGDTQYF. In nucleotides, the CDR3 is TGTGCCAGCAGTTCCAGCGGACTTGGGGATACGCAGTATTTT.

The sample holds a few counts of this clonotype. The rearrangement links TRBV10-3 to TRBJ1-5; D remains ambiguous. V lost 2 bases and J lost 4, with 6 bases in between. The V gene's germline CDR1 is ENHRY and CDR2 SYGVKD. CDR3 size: 13 residues. The CDR3 DNA reads as TGTGCCATCAGTGAGGCGGGGAATCAGCCCCAGCATTTT. This translates into CAISEAGNQPQHF.

The genes are TRBV19 and TRBJ2-7; D may be TRBD1 (5 bases). CDR3 length: 13 amino acids. V gave up 6 bases and J gave up 0 bases, with 9 bases separating them. The V gene's germline CDR1 is LNHDA and CDR2 SQIVND (reference sequence). The CDR3 is CASRTDPSYEQYF. DNA for the CDR3: TGTGCCAGTAGGACAGATCCCTCCTACGAGCAGTACTTC. The whole variable domain, filled in from reference TRBV19 and TRBJ2-7, reads DGGITQSPKYLFRKEGQNVTLSCEQNLNHDAMYWYRQDPGQGLRLIYYSQIVNDFQKGDIAEGYSVSREKKESFPLTVTSAQKNPTAFYLCASRTDPSYEQYFGPGTRLTVT.

The chain combines TRBV18 with TRBJ2-3, with D possibly matching TRBD2 (5 bases). Germline CDR1 is KGHSH and CDR2 is LQKENI. The V end was cut by 3 bases, the J end by 2 bases, with 9 bases between. The length of the CDR3 is 14 residues. The CDR3: CASSPPGITDTQYF. CDR3 bases: TGTGCCAGCTCACCCCCCGGGATCACAGATACGCAGTATTTT.

Only a few counts were recorded for this clonotype. The chain combines TRBV20-1 with TRBJ2-1; 8 bases match TRBD2. CDR1 and CDR2 from the germline V gene are DFQATT and SNEGSKA (reference sequence). With V trimmed by 0 bases and J by 9 bases, 10 bases remained unmatched. The CDR3 is 15 amino acids. CDR3 nucleotides: TGCAGTGCTAGAGATCGAACCGGGACTAGGAGTGAGCAGTTCTTC. It specifies CSARDRTGTRSEQFF.

This clonotype came up many times. The chain has TRBV7-2 and TRBJ1-2; 8 nucleotides align to TRBD1. This CDR3 is 14 amino acids long. Trimming took 4 bases from V and 4 from J; bases not matched to a gene: 5. Germline CDR1 reads SGHTA; CDR2 reads FQGNSA. CDR3 loop: CASSSGQVAYGYTF. For the CDR3, the DNA is TGTGCCAGCAGCTCGGGACAGGTAGCCTATGGCTACACCTTC.

J is TRBJ2-3 and V is TRBV10-3; D is perhaps TRBD2 (6 bases). Trimming removed 0 bases at V and 5 bases at J, with 9 bases between. CDR1 is ENHRY and CDR2 is SYGVKD in the germline V gene. The CDR3 sequence is 14 residues long. The CDR3 region has the DNA TGTGCCATCAGTGAGTCCGTTAGCGGAGATACGCAGTATTTT. Its protein is CAISESVSGDTQYF.

This clonotype was detected only a few times. V usage is TRBV10-3 and J usage is TRBJ1-1; possibly TRBD1 for D (5 bases). CDR1 and CDR2 from the germline V gene are ENHRY and SYGVKD. The CDR3 contains 14 residues. V lost 4 bases and J lost 0, with 9 bases in between. DNA of the CDR3: TGTGCCATCAGTGTTAGGGGTCTGAACACTGAAGCTTTCTTT. Translation gives CAISVRGLNTEAFF.

This clonotype has just a few counts. The CDR3 loop is CASSAVTARIGYTF. The CDR3 region has the DNA TGTGCCAGCAGTGCGGTAACAGCGCGGATTGGCTACACCTTC. The V gene is TRBV25-1, the J gene TRBJ1-2; D uncertain. Trimming removed 4 bases at V and 7 bases at J, with 16 bases between. The CDR3 totals 14 residues. Per the germline V gene, CDR1 is MGHDK and CDR2 is SYGVNS.

This clonotype was seen a few times. The rearrangement joins TRBV11-2 to TRBJ2-1, with 10 bases identical to TRBD2. The length of the CDR3 is 17 residues. Looked up from germline, CDR1 is SGHAT and CDR2 is FQNNGV. V lost 6 bases, J lost 4 bases, and 12 bases stayed unmatched. In DNA, the CDR3 is TGTGCCAGCAGTTTGGGGCCCGGGACTAGCGTATACAATGAGCAGTTCTTC. Translation gives CASSLGPGTSVYNEQFF.

V and J are TRBV19 and TRBJ1-3; TRBD1 matches 8 bases. The J segment lost 8 bases and the V segment lost 6 bases, leaving 18 bases of the junction unmatched. This CDR3 has 17 residues. Germline lookup yields CDR1 LNHDA and CDR2 SQIVND (reference sequence). CDR3 DNA: TGTGCCAGTAGATTGGCCGTCGACAGGGGAACGTCGGACACCATATATTTT. It specifies CASRLAVDRGTSDTIYF. Full variable domain (remainder filled in from reference TRBV19 and TRBJ1-3): DGGITQSPKYLFRKEGQNVTLSCEQNLNHDAMYWYRQDPGQGLRLIYYSQIVNDFQKGDIAEGYSVSREKKESFPLTVTSAQKNPTAFYLCASRLAVDRGTSDTIYFGEGSWLTVV.

This clonotype was detected a few times. This chain connects TRBV19 to TRBJ2-2; TRBD2 agrees at 8 bases. In germline, CDR1 is LNHDA, CDR2 SQIVND (reference sequence). V trimming: 7 bases; J trimming: 4 bases; junction bases outside the gene matches: 11. CDR3 length: 16 amino acids. For the CDR3, the DNA is TGTGCCAGTACCAAGACGGGAGGGATATTCACCGGGGAGCTGTTTTTT. Protein sequence: CASTKTGGIFTGELFF. The complete variable domain, with remaining parts taken from reference TRBV19 and TRBJ2-2, reads DGGITQSPKYLFRKEGQNVTLSCEQNLNHDAMYWYRQDPGQGLRLIYYSQIVNDFQKGDIAEGYSVSREKKESFPLTVTSAQKNPTAFYLCASTKTGGIFTGELFFGEGSRLTVL.

This clonotype was observed a few times. The CDR3 sequence is CASPTSGRAETGELFF. CDR3 bases: TGTGCCAGCCCTACTAGCGGGAGGGCCGAAACCGGGGAGCTGTTTTTT. The chain is built from TRBV7-2 and TRBJ2-2, with 13 bases matching TRBD2. V shed 8 bases and J 5 bases; nucleotides not matched to a gene: 8. CDR1 and CDR2 from the germline V gene are SGHTA and FQGNSA. The CDR3 length is 16 residues. The full variable domain, in which reference TRBV7-2 and TRBJ2-2 provide the parts outside the CDR3, is GAGVSQSPSNKVTEKGKDVELRCDPISGHTALYWYRQSLGQGLEFLIYFQGNSAPDKSGLPSDRFSAERTGGSVSTLTIQRTQQEDSAVYLCASPTSGRAETGELFFGEGSRLTVL.

The chain joins TRBV28 to TRBJ2-1; D is undetermined. CDR3 length: 13 amino acids. CDR1 MDHEN and CDR2 SYDVKM come from the germline V gene. The V end was cut by 5 bases, the J end by 9 bases, with 14 bases between. The CDR3 DNA sequence: TGTGCCAGCAGTCGACCCTGGAATAGTGAGCAGTTCTTC. Amino acid sequence: CASSRPWNSEQFF.